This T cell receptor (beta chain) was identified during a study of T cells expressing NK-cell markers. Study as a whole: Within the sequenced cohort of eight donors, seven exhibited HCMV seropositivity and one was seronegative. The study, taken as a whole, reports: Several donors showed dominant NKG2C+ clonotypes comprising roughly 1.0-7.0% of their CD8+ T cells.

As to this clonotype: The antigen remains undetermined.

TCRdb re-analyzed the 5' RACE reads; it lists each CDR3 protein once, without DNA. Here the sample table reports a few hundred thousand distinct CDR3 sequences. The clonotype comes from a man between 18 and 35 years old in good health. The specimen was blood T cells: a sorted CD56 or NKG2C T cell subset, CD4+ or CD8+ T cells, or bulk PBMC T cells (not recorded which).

CDR3 amino acids: CASSEGIGTGGVSPLHF. The chain is built from TRBV7-2 and TRBJ1-6; there is no DNA to check the TCRdb D call of TRBD1. Per germline, CDR1 SGHTA and CDR2 FQGNSA. CDR3 length: 17 residues.